The 5 T cell receptor beta chains in this list originate from one sample, sequenced in a study of technical replicates of blood from a few donors. Some clones are missing from TCRdb's copy, which holds only in-frame ones; the method was immunoSEQ multiplex PCR. Altogether around 83,000 clones are present, just under 95% being singletons, with the ten largest covering approximately 0.39%. The sequenced sample consisted of T cells isolated from PBMCs. Receptors originate from a human donor in good health.

CDR3 sequence: CASSYYRLADTQYF. The CDR3 DNA reads TGTGCCAGCAGCTACTATAGATTAGCAGATACGCAGTATTTT. The chain is built from TRBV7-2 and TRBJ2-3, with unresolved D. The CDR3 runs 14 residues. Between the trimmed V and J ends, which lost 4 bases and 4 bases, there was a span of 12 bases. The germline gives CDR1 SGHTA, CDR2 FQGNSA.

The genes are TRBV4-2 and TRBJ2-5; weak D call: TRBD2 (5 bases). The CDR3 extends over 13 amino acids. Germline V gene data show CDR1 as LGHNA and CDR2 as YNFKEQ. V was trimmed by 0 bases and J by 5 bases, leaving 7 bases between them. The CDR3 region has the DNA TGTGCCAGCAGCCAAGACAAGCGGGAGACCCAGTACTTC. It specifies CASSQDKRETQYF.

V and J are TRBV2 and TRBJ1-2; D possibly corresponds to TRBD1 (5 bases). With 5 bases removed from V and 8 bases from J, the gap between germline ends came to 12 bases. CDR1 SNHLY and CDR2 FYNNEI come from the germline V gene. This CDR3 region has 12 residues. CDR3 sequence: CASSQQGVGYTF. CDR3 DNA sequence: TGTGCCAGCAGTCAACAAGGGGTCGGCTACACCTTC.

This sequence joins TRBV6-5 and TRBJ2-2, with D maybe TRBD2 (5 bases). The germline V gene has CDR1 MNHEY and CDR2 SVGAGI. Deletions cut 6 bases from V and 6 bases from J, with 5 bases between. The CDR3 is 11 residues long. CDR3 protein: CASRGAGELFF. CDR3 nucleotide sequence: TGTGCCAGCAGGGGAGCCGGGGAGCTGTTTTTT.

This clone occurred once. This chain connects TRBV5-1 to TRBJ2-7; D is unresolved. The V and J ends lost 4 bases and 2 bases respectively, with 19 bases between them. Per germline, CDR1 SGHRS and CDR2 YFSETQ. The CDR3 length is 16 residues. CDR3 coding DNA: TGCGCCAGCAGCGGGCGTACCATGACCTGGGCCTACGAGCAGTACTTC. As protein: CASSGRTMTWAYEQYF.